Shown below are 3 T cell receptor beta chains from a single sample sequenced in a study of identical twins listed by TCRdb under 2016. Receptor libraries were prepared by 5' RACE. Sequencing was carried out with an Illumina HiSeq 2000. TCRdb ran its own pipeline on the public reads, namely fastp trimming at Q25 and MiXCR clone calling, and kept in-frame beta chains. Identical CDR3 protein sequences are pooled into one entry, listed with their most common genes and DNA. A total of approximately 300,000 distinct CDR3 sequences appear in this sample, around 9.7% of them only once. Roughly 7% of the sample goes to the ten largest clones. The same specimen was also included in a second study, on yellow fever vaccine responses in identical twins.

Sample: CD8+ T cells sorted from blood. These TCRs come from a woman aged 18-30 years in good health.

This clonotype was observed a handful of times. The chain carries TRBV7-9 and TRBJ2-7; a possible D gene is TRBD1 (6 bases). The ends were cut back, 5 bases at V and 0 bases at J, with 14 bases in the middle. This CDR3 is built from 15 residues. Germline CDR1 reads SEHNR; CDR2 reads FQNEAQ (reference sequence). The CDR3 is CASSTTSGVSYEQYF. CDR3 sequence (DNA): TGTGCCAGCAGCACTACGTCAGGGGTCTCCTACGAGCAGTACTTC. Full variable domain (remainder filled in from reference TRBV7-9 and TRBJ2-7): DTGVSQNPRHKITKRGQNVTFRCDPISEHNRLYWYRQTLGQGPEFLTYFQNEAQLEKSRLLSDRFSAERPKGSFSTLEIQRTEQGDSAMYLCASSTTSGVSYEQYFGPGTRLTVT.

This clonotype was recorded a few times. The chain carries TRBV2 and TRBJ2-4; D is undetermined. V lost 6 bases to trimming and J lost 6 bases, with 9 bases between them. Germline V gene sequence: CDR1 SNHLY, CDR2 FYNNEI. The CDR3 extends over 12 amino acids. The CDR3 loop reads CASRDGRNIQYF. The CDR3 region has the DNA TGTGCCAGCAGGGACGGAAGAAACATTCAGTACTTC.

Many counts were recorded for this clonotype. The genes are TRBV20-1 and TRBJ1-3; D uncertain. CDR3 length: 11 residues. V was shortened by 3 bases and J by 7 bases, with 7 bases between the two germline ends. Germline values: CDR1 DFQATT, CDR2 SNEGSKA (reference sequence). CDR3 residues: CSARDLNTIYF. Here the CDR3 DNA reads TGCAGTGCTAGGGACCTGAACACCATATATTTT.